Listed here are 30 T cell receptor beta chains from one sample, sequenced in a study of blood T cell dynamics during melanoma immunotherapy (dated by TCRdb to about 2020). The time point label on this specimen signifies: pre-treatment baseline. The library was made by the immunoSEQ multiplex PCR assay. The table comes from immuneACCESS by way of TCRdb, which keeps in-frame sequences with V and J called. Part of the clones is missing from these tables; in studies checked, under half for an unresolved V gene and the rest for unknown reasons. The sample table records about 8,500 clones; about four fifths of these occur just once. The ten largest clones add up to more than 0.9% of the sample. The material sequenced was blood, taken from a patient treated with checkpoint blockade. The receptors originated from a human donor with melanoma.

This chain uses TRBV27 with TRBJ2-5; 13 bases match TRBD2. With V trimmed by 0 bases and J by 4 bases, 14 bases remained unmatched. Germline lookup yields CDR1 MNHEY and CDR2 SMNVEV (reference sequence). This CDR3 is 20 amino acids long. The CDR3 is CASSLSGHGLAGEKGETQYF. Here the CDR3 DNA reads TGTGCCAGCAGTTTATCGGGCCATGGACTAGCGGGAGAAAAAGGAGAGACCCAGTACTTC.

The genes are TRBV5-6 and TRBJ1-2, with D perhaps matching TRBD1 (6 bases). The CDR3 has 12 residues. Trimming stripped 0 bases from V and 8 bases from J, with 8 bases between. Germline loops: CDR1 SGHDT, CDR2 YYEEEE. The DNA of the CDR3 is TGTGCCAGCAGCTTGGCCGGGGGCGGCTACACCTTC. This codes for CASSLAGGGYTF.

The chain employs TRBV6-5 and TRBJ1-1; 7 bases match TRBD1. The CDR3 spans 14 residues. The V and J ends lost 6 bases and 2 bases, in that order; junction bases with no gene match: 6. CDR1 and CDR2 from the germline V gene are MNHEY and SVGAGI. CDR3 in DNA: TGTGCCAGCAGCCCACAGGGGACAAACACTGAAGCTTTCTTT. Translated: CASSPQGTNTEAFF.

The chain joins TRBV5-4 to TRBJ2-7, with D possibly matching TRBD1 (8 bases). Germline CDR1 SGHNT, CDR2 YYREEE (reference sequence). The CDR3 extends over 13 amino acids. V lost 4 bases to trimming and J lost 5 bases, with 13 bases between them. The CDR3 nucleotides read TGTGCCAGCAGCCTTACAGGGGGGGACGAGCAGTACTTC. It yields the protein CASSLTGGDEQYF.

This rearrangement joins TRBV7-6 to TRBJ2-1, with D uncertain. The V end lost 2 bases, the J end lost 9 bases, and 8 bases lay between the germline ends. The CDR3 has 12 residues. Germline V gene sequence: CDR1 SGHVS, CDR2 FNYEAQ. CDR3 bases: TGTGCCAGCAGCTTACCTCTCGGTGAGCAGTTCTTC. Its protein product is CASSLPLGEQFF.

J is TRBJ1-2 and V is TRBV10-3; no firm D call. V lost 0 bases and J lost 6, with 8 bases in between. The CDR3 covers 13 residues. CDR1 and CDR2 from the germline V gene are ENHRY and SYGVKD. The CDR3: CAISESLHHGYTF. CDR3 in DNA: TGTGCCATCAGTGAGTCATTACACCATGGCTACACCTTC.

The table lists this clone with a few counts. This chain links TRBV4-1 with TRBJ1-1; possibly TRBD1 for D (5 bases). Germline CDR1 is MGHRA and CDR2 is YSYEKL. This CDR3 contains 14 residues. Trimming pared 3 bases from V and 6 bases from J, leaving 14 bases between. CDR3 DNA sequence: TGCGCCAGCAGCCAGGGGGGGGTTCTCGCTGAAGCTTTCTTT. Protein product: CASSQGGVLAEAFF.

Regarding this clone: Germline and junction disagree at one end, which may indicate a read error. The J gene is TRBJ2-5, the V gene TRBV7-2, with 10 bases identical to TRBD2. CDR1 SGHTA and CDR2 FQGNSA come from the germline V gene. The CDR3 covers 12 residues. The CDR3 region is CASSLAGAAQYF. The CDR3 DNA reads TGTGCCAGCAGCCTAGCGGGGGCGGCCCAGTACTTC.

This chain connects TRBV6-1 to TRBJ1-2; 7 bases line up with TRBD1. Germline CDR1 MNHNS, CDR2 SASEGT. V was clipped by 4 bases and J by 8 bases; unmatched bases: 7. The CDR3 runs 13 residues. The CDR3 DNA reads TGTGCCAGCAGTGCGGGAACAGGGGTCGGCTACACCTTC. Its translation: CASSAGTGVGYTF.

The chain combines TRBV4-1 with TRBJ1-5; D remains unclear. Trimming removed 11 bases at V and 11 bases at J, with 16 bases between. This CDR3 has 11 amino acids. Germline-derived CDR1 and CDR2 are MGHRA and YSYEKL. The CDR3 DNA reads as TGCGCCCCCGGAAGCTTAGGTTCCCAGCATTTT. It yields the protein CAPGSLGSQHF.

The CDR3 DNA sequence: TGTGCCAGTAGTACCTATAGCGGGCCGTACGAGCAGTACTTC. It is translated as CASSTYSGPYEQYF. V usage is TRBV19 and J usage is TRBJ2-7; 7 bases agree with TRBD2. V shed 4 bases, J shed 4 bases, and the junction held 7 bases outside the gene matches. Germline V gene data show CDR1 as LNHDA and CDR2 as SQIVND (reference sequence). This CDR3 is 14 amino acids long. Supplemented by reference TRBV19 and TRBJ2-7, the full variable domain reads DGGITQSPKYLFRKEGQNVTLSCEQNLNHDAMYWYRQDPGQGLRLIYYSQIVNDFQKGDIAEGYSVSREKKESFPLTVTSAQKNPTAFYLCASSTYSGPYEQYFGPGTRLTVT.

J is TRBJ1-4 and V is TRBV28, with TRBD1 identical over 9 bases. CDR3 length: 13 amino acids. The germline CDR1 and CDR2 sequences are MDHEN and SYDVKM. V was pared by 4 bases and J by 7 bases, with 1 base of the junction left unmatched. CDR3 region: CASSYRGLEKLFF. The CDR3 region has the DNA TGTGCCAGCAGTTACAGGGGGCTTGAAAAACTGTTTTTT.

The CDR3 bases are TGTGCCAGCAGCGTAGGGGTACCGGGGACAGATACGCAGTATTTT. Its translation is CASSVGVPGTDTQYF. The genes are TRBV9 and TRBJ2-3, with a possible D match to TRBD2 (5 bases). Germline V lookup: CDR1 SGDLS, CDR2 YYNGEE. CDR3 length equals 15 residues. The V end was cut by 0 bases, the J end by 3 bases, with 11 bases between.

The rearrangement links TRBV27 to TRBJ2-7; 8 nucleotides agree with TRBD1. CDR3 length equals 15 residues. With 5 bases clipped from V and 0 bases from J, the junction kept 6 bases outside the gene matches. Looked up from germline, CDR1 is MNHEY and CDR2 is SMNVEV (reference sequence). The CDR3 nucleotides are TGTGCCAGCAGTACACGACAGGGGATCTCCTACGAGCAGTACTTC. Its protein is CASSTRQGISYEQYF.

This sequence joins TRBV5-6 and TRBJ2-7; 10 bases align to TRBD1. Germline V gene lookup returns CDR1 SGHDT and CDR2 YYEEEE. With V trimmed by 0 bases and J by 6 bases, 6 bases remained unmatched. The length of the CDR3 is 15 residues. The CDR3 sequence is CASSLVGQGVGEQYF. The DNA for the CDR3 is TGTGCCAGCAGCTTGGTCGGACAGGGGGTTGGCGAGCAGTACTTC.

This CDR3 reads CASSRGQSNTGELFF. The CDR3, as DNA: TGTGCCAGCTCACGGGGACAGTCAAACACCGGGGAGCTGTTTTTT. J is TRBJ2-2 and V is TRBV18; 7 bases map to TRBD1. There are 15 residues in the CDR3. V lost 4 bases to trimming and J lost 2 bases; unmatched junction nucleotides: 4. Germline CDR1 is KGHSH and CDR2 is LQKENI.

V and J are TRBV4-2 and TRBJ2-1, with 10 bases that match TRBD1. In germline, CDR1 is LGHNA, CDR2 YNFKEQ. The V gene end was trimmed by 4 bases and the J gene end by 2 bases; junction bases not matched to a gene: 5. The CDR3 totals 16 residues. The CDR3 DNA sequence: TGTGCCAGCAGCCCGAGGACAGGGGGTACCTACAATGAGCAGTTCTTC. Its protein is CASSPRTGGTYNEQFF.

The CDR3 spells CATSRGLLAGGANEQFF. The CDR3, as DNA: TGTGCCACCAGCAGAGGGCTTCTAGCGGGGGGGGCCAATGAGCAGTTCTTC. The chain employs TRBV15 and TRBJ2-1; TRBD2 agrees at 12 bases. V gave up 1 base and J gave up 6 bases; unmatched junction bases: 7. The germline CDR1 and CDR2 sequences are LNHNV and YYDKDF (reference sequence). There are 17 residues in the CDR3.

The V gene is TRBV10-3, the J gene TRBJ2-2; 7 positions match TRBD1. This CDR3 has 14 residues. Germline CDR1 reads ENHRY; CDR2 reads SYGVKD. V was clipped by 6 bases and J by 3 bases; unmatched bases: 4. CDR3 loop: CAIRDRNYTGELFF. CDR3 nucleotide sequence: TGTGCCATCAGGGACAGGAATTACACCGGGGAGCTGTTTTTT.

This clone was recorded a few times. The V and J genes are TRBV28 and TRBJ1-1; D is uncertain. The length of the CDR3 is 13 residues. With 8 bases removed from V and 8 bases from J, the gap between germline ends came to 18 bases. Germline V gene data show CDR1 as MDHEN and CDR2 as SYDVKM. The DNA for the CDR3 is TGTGCCAGCCATTATGGGGTAGGAAGAGAAGCTTTCTTT. Translated: CASHYGVGREAFF.

CDR3 in amino acids: CASSLNKIWTNEKLFF. CDR3 coding DNA: TGTGCCAGCAGTTTGAATAAGATCTGGACTAATGAAAAACTGTTTTTT. The chain uses TRBV6-5 and TRBJ1-4; D remains unclear. CDR1 and CDR2 from the germline V gene are MNHEY and SVGAGI. Trimming shortened V by 4 bases and J by 2 bases, and 14 bases separated the two germline ends. The CDR3 is 16 residues long.

This chain joins TRBV4-3 and TRBJ2-3, with 7 bases lining up with TRBD2. V shed 1 base, J shed 8 bases, and the junction held 9 bases outside the gene matches. Germline lookup yields CDR1 LGHNA and CDR2 YSLEER. The CDR3 totals 15 residues. The CDR3 DNA sequence: TGCGCCAGCAGCCAAGCGGGCGGGAGTCTGGGTACGCAGTATTTT. Protein product: CASSQAGGSLGTQYF.

The rearrangement uses TRBV4-1 and TRBJ1-5; unclear D gene. The CDR3 runs to 14 residues. The V gene's germline CDR1 is MGHRA and CDR2 YSYEKL. Trimming stripped 0 bases from V and 8 bases from J, with 11 bases between. The CDR3 DNA sequence: TGCGCCAGCAGCCAAGATCATTCTGGCGAGCCCCAGCATTTT. Protein sequence: CASSQDHSGEPQHF.

The chain carries TRBV18 and TRBJ1-1; unclear D gene. Germline V gene sequence: CDR1 KGHSH, CDR2 LQKENI. V lost 3 bases and J lost 0, with 8 bases in between. This CDR3 comprises 14 residues. CDR3 coding DNA: TGTGCCAGCTCACCGGCGGGGTTGAACACTGAAGCTTTCTTT. Amino acids: CASSPAGLNTEAFF.

CDR3 amino acids: CASSRKLQKVNEQFF. The CDR3, as DNA: TGTGCCAGCAGCAGGAAGTTACAAAAAGTCAATGAGCAGTTCTTC. The chain couples TRBV5-4 to TRBJ2-1; D uncertain. CDR3 length: 15 amino acids. Germline V gene sequence: CDR1 SGHNT, CDR2 YYREEE (reference sequence). Trimming shortened V by 4 bases and J by 6 bases, and 17 bases separated the two germline ends.

This clone has only a few counts. The chain employs TRBV30 and TRBJ1-3, with D uncertain. The V gene's germline CDR1 is GTSNPN and CDR2 SVGIG (reference sequence). The CDR3 has 14 residues. The ends were cut back, 0 bases at V and 0 bases at J, with 6 bases in the middle. CDR3 sequence reads: CAWSVRGSGNTIYF. The CDR3 DNA reads TGTGCCTGGAGTGTACGGGGCTCTGGAAACACCATATATTTT.

The V call is TRBV9, the J call TRBJ1-5, with a tentative D call TRBD1 (5 bases). V lost 3 bases, J lost 3 bases, and 10 bases lay in between. The CDR3 is 14 residues long. The germline gives CDR1 SGDLS, CDR2 YYNGEE. The CDR3 sequence: CASSADSYNQPQHF. The CDR3 DNA reads TGTGCCAGCAGCGCCGACAGCTACAATCAGCCCCAGCATTTT. Complete variable domain (other parts from reference TRBV9 and TRBJ1-5): DSGVTQTPKHLITATGQRVTLRCSPRSGDLSVYWYQQSLDQGLQFLIQYYNGEERAKGNILERFSAQQFPDLHSELNLSSLELGDSALYFCASSADSYNQPQHFGDGTRLSIL.

This clone was detected once. The rearrangement uses TRBV6-5 and TRBJ2-1; possibly TRBD2 for D (6 bases). Germline loops: CDR1 MNHEY, CDR2 SVGAGI. The CDR3 length is 13 residues. The chain's CDR3 is CSGDSHPYNEQFF. CDR3 nucleotides: TGTTCCGGGGACTCCCACCCCTACAATGAGCAGTTCTTC.

This chain joins TRBV5-6 and TRBJ2-3, with D unclear. Per the germline V gene, CDR1 is SGHDT and CDR2 is YYEEEE. Trimming removed 4 bases at V and 1 base at J, with 13 bases between. This CDR3 region has 15 residues. The CDR3 sequence: CASSLLGTRTDTQYF. The CDR3 coding sequence is TGTGCCAGCAGCCTCCTTGGAACCCGCACAGATACGCAGTATTTT.

Only a few counts were recorded for this clone. The V and J genes are TRBV19 and TRBJ2-1, with 7 bases that match TRBD1. This CDR3 is built from 19 residues. In germline, CDR1 is LNHDA, CDR2 SQIVND (reference sequence). Trimming took 0 bases from V and 0 from J; bases not matched to a gene: 11. CDR3 coding DNA: TGTGCCAGTAGTATAGAGGGGACAGCTTTAAGGAGCTCCTACAATGAGCAGTTCTTC. Its translation is CASSIEGTALRSSYNEQFF. The full variable domain, in which reference TRBV19 and TRBJ2-1 provide the parts outside the CDR3, is DGGITQSPKYLFRKEGQNVTLSCEQNLNHDAMYWYRQDPGQGLRLIYYSQIVNDFQKGDIAEGYSVSREKKESFPLTVTSAQKNPTAFYLCASSIEGTALRSSYNEQFFGPGTRLTVL.